The T cell receptor (beta chain) under discussion was sequenced for a study of cytomegalovirus exposure and HLA in healthy donors. Remarks on this clone: The antigen is undetermined.

The V gene's germline CDR1 is SQVTM and CDR2 ANQGSEA. The CDR3 extends over 14 amino acids. Trimming took 1 base from V and 5 from J, leaving 13 bases between them. The primer mix had 60 Vbeta and 13 Jbeta primers. The data were produced by immunoSEQ multiplex PCR, yet TCRdb's version contains in-frame clones alone and is incomplete. Of about 110,000 clones in the sample, around 79% were seen once. Findings and caveats of the study: A later analysis found most CMV-associated TCR beta chains apparently HLA-restricted.

The source of this sequence is a woman in her thirties or forties in good health and CMV-seronegative. The chain carries TRBV29-1 and TRBJ2-3; maybe TRBD2 (6 bases). The material sequenced was PBMCs. CDR3 sequence reads: CSVEGDSLGDTQYF. The CDR3 bases are TGCAGCGTTGAAGGGGACTCCCTGGGAGATACGCAGTATTTT.